This T cell receptor (beta chain) was recovered during a study of T cells in Graves' hyperthyroidism and ophthalmopathy. Study-level background: Specimen type is peripheral blood, collected at initial diagnosis prior to any treatment.

Using RNA transcripts as the source, TCR beta CDR3 regions were amplified. The TCR CDR3 was amplified in a first-round RT-PCR using the HTBI primer set. TCRdb redid the calling of the multiplex PCR reads with MiXCR, one entry per CDR3 protein. The sample includes approximately 700,000 distinct CDR3 sequences, about a sixth seen only once; the top ten take 8.4%. This CDR3 region has 15 residues. V shed 4 bases, J shed 6 bases, and the junction held 7 bases outside the gene matches. In germline, CDR1 is MGHRA, CDR2 YSYEKL. Notes on the study in general: Most thyroid clonotypes expanded above 0.001 were also detected in blood.

This clonotype showed up just a few times. Its antigen is still unknown. This TCR derives from a man younger than 30 with Graves' hyperthyroidism. What was sequenced was blood. The chain couples TRBV4-1 to TRBJ2-1; 9 bases are shared with TRBD1. The CDR3 DNA follows: TGCGCCAGCAGCCCCTCCGGACAGGGGTTCAATGAGCAGTTCTTC. Its translation is CASSPSGQGFNEQFF.